Listed below are T cell receptor beta chains from one sample, sequenced in a study of shared clonotypes between healthy human individuals. Profiled with immunoSEQ multiplex PCR; TCRdb holds only in-frame clones, not every one. The sample has a few million clones; about 92% are singletons. The sequencing sample was made of naive CD4+ T cells sorted from blood. The receptors were sampled from a man between 18 and 35 years old in good health. CDR3s include the opening cysteine and the closing phenylalanine or tryptophan. The D gene is left open where the match is weak. Not every row has a clone size; where given, it reads once, few, many or a size class.

TGTGCCAGCAGCTTAGGGACTAGCGGGGGATCCACAGATACGCAGTATTTT | CASSLGTSGGSTDTQYF | TRBV11-3 | . | 17 | TRBJ2-3 | TRBD2
TGTGCCAGCAGCCTGGACAGGGGGCGGTACTTC | CASSLDRGRYF | TRBV6-1 | once | 11 | TRBJ2-7 | TRBD1
TGTGCCAGCAGCAGACCGACAGGGGGATCCACCGGGGAGCTGTTTTTT | CASSRPTGGSTGELFF | TRBV5-6 | . | 16 | TRBJ2-2 | TRBD1
TGTGCCTGGAGTACTAGCGGGAGCTCCGAGCAGTACTTC | CAWSTSGSSEQYF | TRBV30 | . | 13 | TRBJ2-7 | TRBD2
TGTGCCAGCAGTAACTACGGGACAGGGGCCTACGAGCAGTACTTC | CASSNYGTGAYEQYF | TRBV11-3 | . | 15 | TRBJ2-7 | TRBD1
TGTGCCAGCAGTTCACAACTGAGTGTCACAGATACGCAGTATTTT | CASSSQLSVTDTQYF | TRBV6-9 | . | 15 | TRBJ2-3 | .
TGTGCCAGCAGACAACCTCCCGGGGACGGGGACACCGGGGAGCTGTTTTTT | CASRQPPGDGDTGELFF | TRBV5-4 | . | 17 | TRBJ2-2 | .
TGTGCCAGCAGTTACTCGACCCCTAGCACAGATACGCAGTATTTT | CASSYSTPSTDTQYF | TRBV6-5 | . | 15 | TRBJ2-3 | .
TGTGCCAGCAGTTTAAGGGGTGCTAAAAATTCACCCCTCCACTTT | CASSLRGAKNSPLHF | TRBV27 | . | 15 | TRBJ1-6 | .
TGCGCCAGCAGCCAAGGGACTAGCGGGGGGGGTGAGACCCAGTACTTC | CASSQGTSGGGETQYF | TRBV4-1 | . | 16 | TRBJ2-5 | TRBD2
TGTGCCAGCAGCCCTGACTGGGATGAAGCTTTCTTT | CASSPDWDEAFF | TRBV5-8 | . | 12 | TRBJ1-1 | .
TGTGCCAGCAGCCCTGTCGCCCGACAGGGGCGGGCCGAGCAGTACTTC | CASSPVARQGRAEQYF | TRBV7-8 | . | 16 | TRBJ2-7 | TRBD1
TGTGCCACCAGCAGAGATAGACTAGCGGGAGGGCATGAGCAGTTCTTC | CATSRDRLAGGHEQFF | TRBV15 | . | 16 | TRBJ2-1 | TRBD2
TGTGCCAGCGGGAAGACAGGCCTCTACGAGCAGTACTTC | CASGKTGLYEQYF | TRBV6-1 | . | 13 | TRBJ2-7 | .
TGTGCCAGCAGGACATTCCTTAGGGATACGCAGTATTTT | CASRTFLRDTQYF | TRBV7-2 | . | 13 | TRBJ2-3 | .
TGTGCCAGTAGTGGGCTTAGAGATAGCAATCAGCCCCAGCATTTT | CASSGLRDSNQPQHF | TRBV19 | . | 15 | TRBJ1-5 | .
TGTGCCAGTAGTATATCCAAACAGCCTTGGGCCCTCCACTTT | CASSISKQPWALHF | TRBV19 | . | 14 | TRBJ1-6 | .
TGCGCCAGCAGTAGAACCTTCTGGGACACTGAAGCTTTCTTT | CASSRTFWDTEAFF | TRBV4-1 | . | 14 | TRBJ1-1 | .
TGTGCCATCAGTGAGCGGAGGTCTGGGGAGACCCAGTACTTC | CAISERRSGETQYF | TRBV10-3 | . | 14 | TRBJ2-5 | .
TGTGCCAGCAGCAACCGGACAGGGGTAGGAGCTTTCTTT | CASSNRTGVGAFF | TRBV5-4 | . | 13 | TRBJ1-1 | TRBD1
TGTGCCAGCAGTTTAGGGGTCAGGATGAACACTGAAGCTTTCTTT | CASSLGVRMNTEAFF | TRBV27 | once | 15 | TRBJ1-1 | .
TGTGCCAGCAGCGGGGGACAGTCCCACACAGATACGCAGTATTTT | CASSGGQSHTDTQYF | TRBV6-6 | . | 15 | TRBJ2-3 | .
TGCGCCAGCAGCTTGAAGGGACTAGCGGGGGCCGGGAGTTTGGGGACCGGGGAGCTGTTTTTT | CASSLKGLAGAGSLGTGELFF | TRBV5-1 | once | 21 | TRBJ2-2 | TRBD2
TGTGCCAGCAGACGGACAGGGGGCGTCGACACCGGGGAGCTGTTTTTT | CASRRTGGVDTGELFF | TRBV27 | . | 16 | TRBJ2-2 | TRBD1
TGTGCCATCAGTTTCGCCACAGGCTATGGCTACACCTTC | CAISFATGYGYTF | TRBV10-3 | . | 13 | TRBJ1-2 | .
TGTGCCATCAGTGAATGGGGGACTAGCGGCACAGATACGCAGTATTTT | CAISEWGTSGTDTQYF | TRBV10-3 | . | 16 | TRBJ2-3 | TRBD2
TGTGCCAGCACCTTAGACACGCCACGTGAAAAACTGTTTTTT | CASTLDTPREKLFF | TRBV6-1 | . | 14 | TRBJ1-4 | .
TGTGCCAGCAGCCTACAGACTAGCGGGGGGTACAATGAGCAGTTCTTC | CASSLQTSGGYNEQFF | TRBV13 | . | 16 | TRBJ2-1 | TRBD2
TGTGCCAGCAGCTTACGGGACAGCAATTCACCCCTCCACTTT | CASSLRDSNSPLHF | TRBV7-9 | . | 14 | TRBJ1-6 | TRBD1
TGTGCCAGTACAGGTCTCGGGACAGGGCCGAACACTGAAGCTTTCTTT | CASTGLGTGPNTEAFF | TRBV19 | . | 16 | TRBJ1-1 | TRBD1
TGTGCCAGTGTTCGGGGGAACCAAGAGACCCAGTACTTC | CASVRGNQETQYF | TRBV2 | . | 13 | TRBJ2-5 | .
TGTGCCAGTAGCCCCCTGCCTGGAAACACCATATATTTT | CASSPLPGNTIYF | TRBV19 | few | 13 | TRBJ1-3 | .
TGCGCCAGCAGCCAAGTGGCAACAGCGGTGAACACTGAAGCTTTCTTT | CASSQVATAVNTEAFF | TRBV4-1 | . | 16 | TRBJ1-1 | .
TGTGCCAGCAGCCCAATGACAGGGACAGAGACCCAGTACTTC | CASSPMTGTETQYF | TRBV7-9 | . | 14 | TRBJ2-5 | TRBD1
TGTGCCACCAGCAGTCGGACTAGCAGCCGTCGTGATACGCAGTATTTT | CATSSRTSSRRDTQYF | TRBV15 | . | 16 | TRBJ2-3 | TRBD2
TGTGCCAGCAGCTTGGCCGTCAGGGAAAATCAGCCCCAGCATTTT | CASSLAVRENQPQHF | TRBV5-4 | once | 15 | TRBJ1-5 | .
TGTGCCAGCAGCTTAGACGGGATCAATGAGCAGTTCTTC | CASSLDGINEQFF | TRBV7-2 | once | 13 | TRBJ2-1 | .
TGTGCCAGCAGTTTATCGGCGGAGCGGGGCGGCTCCTATAATTCACCCCTCCACTTT | CASSLSAERGGSYNSPLHF | TRBV27 | once | 19 | TRBJ1-6 | .
TGTGCCAGTAGTACGGGACAGGGGACCGGTTCACCCCTCCACTTT | CASSTGQGTGSPLHF | TRBV19 | . | 15 | TRBJ1-6 | TRBD1
TGCGCCAGCAGCCAAGACGGGTACGACAGGGGCTACACCTTC | CASSQDGYDRGYTF | TRBV4-3 | . | 14 | TRBJ1-2 | .
TGTGCCAGCAGCACCGAGGGACTAGCGGGGGGACCTTACTACGAGCAGTACTTC | CASSTEGLAGGPYYEQYF | TRBV21-1 | . | 18 | TRBJ2-7 | .
TGTGCCATCAGTGAACCGGGACAGCGCACCGGGGAGCTGTTTTTT | CAISEPGQRTGELFF | TRBV10-3 | . | 15 | TRBJ2-2 | TRBD1
TGCAGCGTTGAAGGCACCGGGGAGCTGTTTTTT | CSVEGTGELFF | TRBV29-1 | . | 11 | TRBJ2-2 | .
TGCGCCAGCAGCCAAGGGCGGGAGGGCCTCTTAAATGAGCAGTTCTTC | CASSQGREGLLNEQFF | TRBV4-3 | once | 16 | TRBJ2-1 | TRBD2
TGTGCCAGCAGCTTTCAGGGACGGGTCAATCAGCCCCAGCATTTT | CASSFQGRVNQPQHF | TRBV5-6 | . | 15 | TRBJ1-5 | .
TGTGCCAGCAGTTTACGACAGGGACCCTCTGGGGCCAACGTCCTGACTTTC | CASSLRQGPSGANVLTF | TRBV27 | . | 17 | TRBJ2-6 | TRBD1
TGTGCCAGCAGCTTACCCCGGACTAGCGGAAACAATGAGCAGTTCTTC | CASSLPRTSGNNEQFF | TRBV7-2 | . | 16 | TRBJ2-1 | TRBD2
TGTGCCAGCAGCTTAGGGACTAGCGGAAACACCGGGGAGCTGTTTTTT | CASSLGTSGNTGELFF | TRBV7-6 | . | 16 | TRBJ2-2 | TRBD2
TGTGCCAGCTCTGACAGGGTTGAATCACCCCTCCACTTT | CASSDRVESPLHF | TRBV7-8 | . | 13 | TRBJ1-6 | TRBD1
TGTGCCAGCAGTGGGACTAGCATTGGTGAGCAGTTCTTC | CASSGTSIGEQFF | TRBV6-1 | . | 13 | TRBJ2-1 | TRBD2
TGTGCCAGCAGTTACGGAGCGGGAGGGCCAGGGGAGACCCAGTACTTC | CASSYGAGGPGETQYF | TRBV6-5 | once | 16 | TRBJ2-5 | TRBD2
TGTGCCACCACTCCGTTGGGGCGGGCCATTAATCAGCCCCAGCATTTT | CATTPLGRAINQPQHF | TRBV28 | once | 16 | TRBJ1-5 | .
TGTGCCAGCAGCTTTAGCGGGGTAGAGACCCAGTACTTC | CASSFSGVETQYF | TRBV11-2 | . | 13 | TRBJ2-5 | TRBD2
TGTGCCAGCAGCTTAGATACTTCAAAGGGTTCATGGGAGCAGTACTTC | CASSLDTSKGSWEQYF | TRBV7-2 | once | 16 | TRBJ2-7 | .
TGTGCCAGCAGCTTAGGAGGGTCGGCCAAAAACATTCAGTACTTC | CASSLGGSAKNIQYF | TRBV5-6 | . | 15 | TRBJ2-4 | .
TGTGCCAGCAGCTTAATCGGGAGCTATAATTCACCCCTCCACTTT | CASSLIGSYNSPLHF | TRBV11-2 | . | 15 | TRBJ1-6 | .
TGTGCCAGCTCACACACCCAGGTGGCCGACGAGCAGTACTTC | CASSHTQVADEQYF | TRBV18 | . | 14 | TRBJ2-7 | .
TGTGCCAGCTCACCCGGGACAGGGGGCTTGAACACTGAAGCTTTCTTT | CASSPGTGGLNTEAFF | TRBV18 | . | 16 | TRBJ1-1 | TRBD1